The entry that follows covers one T cell receptor beta chain sequence. Amplified TCR beta CDR3 regions came from RNA transcripts. First-round RT-PCR with HTBI primers amplified the TCR CDR3 region. TCRdb ran MiXCR on the multiplex PCR reads and lists one entry per CDR3 protein. The sample has approximately 600,000 distinct CDR3 sequences, 14% seen once. Orbital computed tomography and thyroid ultrasound, together with serum TRAb and thyroxine and clinical symptoms, were used for diagnoses. This sample was taken from a study of T cells in Graves' hyperthyroidism and ophthalmopathy. There are 17 residues in the CDR3. CDR1 and CDR2 from the germline V gene are MNHEY and SMNVEV (reference sequence). Trimming removed 5 bases from V and 0 bases from J; junction bases left unmatched: 7.

The clonotype originates from a woman between 18 and 29 years old with Graves' ophthalmopathy. The V gene is TRBV27, the J gene TRBJ2-1; 10 bases fit TRBD2. Sequencing was carried out using blood. The CDR3 region is CASSRTSGRSSYNEQFF. In DNA form, the CDR3 reads TGTGCCAGCAGTCGGACTAGCGGACGCAGCTCCTACAATGAGCAGTTCTTC.